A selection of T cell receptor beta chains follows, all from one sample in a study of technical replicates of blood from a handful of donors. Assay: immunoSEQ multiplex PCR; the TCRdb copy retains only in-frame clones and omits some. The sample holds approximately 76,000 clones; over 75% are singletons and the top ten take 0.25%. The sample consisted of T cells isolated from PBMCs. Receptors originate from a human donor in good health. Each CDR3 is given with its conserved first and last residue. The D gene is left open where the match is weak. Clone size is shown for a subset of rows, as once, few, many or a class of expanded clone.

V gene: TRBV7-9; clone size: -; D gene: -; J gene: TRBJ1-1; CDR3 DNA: TGTGCCAGCAGCAGCAGGGACATCAAGAACACTGAAGCTTTCTTT; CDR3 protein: CASSSRDIKNTEAFF
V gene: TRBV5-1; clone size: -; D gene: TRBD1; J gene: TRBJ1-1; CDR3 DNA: TGCGCCAGCAAGGGAGAGGGGGCAAGCTTT; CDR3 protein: CASKGEGASF
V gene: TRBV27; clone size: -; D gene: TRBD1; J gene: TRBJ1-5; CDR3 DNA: TGTGCCAGCAGTCCGCGGGGACAGTATAGCAATCAGCCCCAGCATTTT; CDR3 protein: CASSPRGQYSNQPQHF
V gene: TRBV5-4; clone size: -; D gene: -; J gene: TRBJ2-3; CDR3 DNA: TGTGCCAGCAGCGGAGCGGCGAACCCTAGCACAGATACGCAGTATTTT; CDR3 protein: CASSGAANPSTDTQYF
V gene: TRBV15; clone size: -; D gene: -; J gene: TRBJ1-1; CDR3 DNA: TGTGCCACCAGCAGTTATTCAGGGGAAGGGTATAACACTGAAGCTTTCTTT; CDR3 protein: CATSSYSGEGYNTEAFF
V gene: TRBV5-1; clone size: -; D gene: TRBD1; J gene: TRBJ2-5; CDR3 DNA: TGCGCCAGCAGCTTCGGGACAGGGGTAGAGACCCAGTACTTC; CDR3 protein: CASSFGTGVETQYF
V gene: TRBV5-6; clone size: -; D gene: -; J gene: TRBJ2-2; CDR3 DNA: TGTGCCAGCAGCTCCGTGGGGCGGGGCTCCGGGGAGCTGTTTTTT; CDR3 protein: CASSSVGRGSGELFF
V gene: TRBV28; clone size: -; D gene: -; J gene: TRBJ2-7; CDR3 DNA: TGTGCCAGCAGCCCCGCCATACAAGATTACGAGCAGTACTTC; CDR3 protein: CASSPAIQDYEQYF
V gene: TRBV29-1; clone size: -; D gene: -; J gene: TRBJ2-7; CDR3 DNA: TGCAGCGTCAAAAAACAGGGATTGGCGTCTGAGCAGTACTTC; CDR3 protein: CSVKKQGLASEQYF
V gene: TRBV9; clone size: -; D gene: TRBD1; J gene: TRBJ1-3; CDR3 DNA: TGTGCCAGCAGCGTAGCAGGGACAGCCTCTGGAAACACCATATATTTT; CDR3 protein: CASSVAGTASGNTIYF
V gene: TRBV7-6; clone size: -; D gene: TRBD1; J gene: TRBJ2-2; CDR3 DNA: TGTGCCAGCAGCCCGACAGGGACCGGGGAGCTGTTTTTT; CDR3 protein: CASSPTGTGELFF
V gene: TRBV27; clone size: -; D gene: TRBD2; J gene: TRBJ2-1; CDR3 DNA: TGTGCCAGCAGTTTGGGCGGGGGGCGAGGCTATGAGCAGTTCTTC; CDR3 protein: CASSLGGGRGYEQFF
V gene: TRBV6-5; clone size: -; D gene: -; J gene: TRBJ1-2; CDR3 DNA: TGTGCCAGCAGTTACTCGTCAGTAAACTATGGCTACACCTTC; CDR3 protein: CASSYSSVNYGYTF
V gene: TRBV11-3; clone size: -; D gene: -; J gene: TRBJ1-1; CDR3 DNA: TGTGCCAGCAGCTCCCGGCGGGAGGGGGGCACTGAAGCTTTCTTT; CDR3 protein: CASSSRREGGTEAFF
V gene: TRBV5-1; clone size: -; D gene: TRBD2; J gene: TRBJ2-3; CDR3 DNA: TGCGCCAGCAGCTTCCTAGCGGTGACTAGCACAGATACGCAGTATTTT; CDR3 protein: CASSFLAVTSTDTQYF
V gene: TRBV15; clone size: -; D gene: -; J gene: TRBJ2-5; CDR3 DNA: TGTGCCACCAGCAGTGGGACTGTAGAGACCCAGTACTTC; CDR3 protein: CATSSGTVETQYF
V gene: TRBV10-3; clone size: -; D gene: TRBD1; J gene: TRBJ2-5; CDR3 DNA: TGTGCCACCTTACAGGGGATTGGAGAGACCCAGTACTTC; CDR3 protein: CATLQGIGETQYF
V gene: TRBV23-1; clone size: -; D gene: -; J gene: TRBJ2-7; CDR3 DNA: TGCGCCAGCTGCAACAGGGTCTACGAGCAGTACTTC; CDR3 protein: CASCNRVYEQYF
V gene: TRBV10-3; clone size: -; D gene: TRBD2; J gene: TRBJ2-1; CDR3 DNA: TGTGCCATCGATGCCGGGACTAGCGTCCCCCTGGGGGATGAGCAGTTCTTC; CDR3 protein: CAIDAGTSVPLGDEQFF
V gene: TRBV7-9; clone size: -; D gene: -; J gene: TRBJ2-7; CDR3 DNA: TGTGCCAGCAGCTCAACACAGGCGCCCGACGGGTACGAGCAGTACTTC; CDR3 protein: CASSSTQAPDGYEQYF
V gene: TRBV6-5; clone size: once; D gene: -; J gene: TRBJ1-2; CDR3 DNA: TGTGCCAGCAGTTACCGCGACAGGCGGGGCTACACCTTC; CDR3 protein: CASSYRDRRGYTF
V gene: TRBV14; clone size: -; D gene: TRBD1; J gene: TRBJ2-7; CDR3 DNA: TGTGCCAGCAGCCAGAGGACAGGAACTCTCTCCTACGAGCAGTACTTC; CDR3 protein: CASSQRTGTLSYEQYF
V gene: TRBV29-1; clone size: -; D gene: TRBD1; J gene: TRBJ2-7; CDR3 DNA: TGCAGCGTTGGGGACAGGCCTTCCTACGAGCAGTACTTC; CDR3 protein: CSVGDRPSYEQYF
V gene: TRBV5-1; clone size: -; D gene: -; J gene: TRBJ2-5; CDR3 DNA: TGCGCCAGCAGCTTGGGTGGACAGACCCGGGAGACCCAGTACTTC; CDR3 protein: CASSLGGQTRETQYF
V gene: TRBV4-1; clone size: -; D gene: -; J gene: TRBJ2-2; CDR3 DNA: TGCGCCAGCAAAAAGGGGGGGGGTACCCGGAACACCGGGGAGCTGTTTTTT; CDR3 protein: CASKKGGGTRNTGELFF
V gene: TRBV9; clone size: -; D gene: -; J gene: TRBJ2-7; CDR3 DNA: TGTGCCAGCAGCGTAGGAGCCACCTACGAGCAGTACTTC; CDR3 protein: CASSVGATYEQYF
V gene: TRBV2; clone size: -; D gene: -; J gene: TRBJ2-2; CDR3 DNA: TGTGCCAGCAGTCGAACTTTAAACACCGGGGAGCTGTTTTTT; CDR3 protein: CASSRTLNTGELFF